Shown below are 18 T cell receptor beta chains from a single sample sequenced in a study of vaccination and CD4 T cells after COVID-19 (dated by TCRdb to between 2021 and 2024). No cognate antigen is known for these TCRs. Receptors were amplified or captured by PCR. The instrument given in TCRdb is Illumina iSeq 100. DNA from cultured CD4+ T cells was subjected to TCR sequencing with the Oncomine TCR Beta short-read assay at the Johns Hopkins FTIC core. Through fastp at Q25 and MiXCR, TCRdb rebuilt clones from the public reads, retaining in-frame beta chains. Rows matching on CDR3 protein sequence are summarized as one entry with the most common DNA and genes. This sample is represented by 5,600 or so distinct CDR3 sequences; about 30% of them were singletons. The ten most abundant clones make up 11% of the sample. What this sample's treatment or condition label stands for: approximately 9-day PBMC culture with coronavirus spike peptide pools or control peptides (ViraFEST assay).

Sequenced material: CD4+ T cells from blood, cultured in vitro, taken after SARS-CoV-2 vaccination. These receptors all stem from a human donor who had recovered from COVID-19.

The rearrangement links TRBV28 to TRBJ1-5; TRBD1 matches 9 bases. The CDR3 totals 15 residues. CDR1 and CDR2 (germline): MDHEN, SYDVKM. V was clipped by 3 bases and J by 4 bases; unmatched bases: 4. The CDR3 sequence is CASSLGQGVNQPQHF. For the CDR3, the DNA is TGTGCCAGCAGTTTGGGACAGGGTGTGAATCAGCCCCAGCATTTT.

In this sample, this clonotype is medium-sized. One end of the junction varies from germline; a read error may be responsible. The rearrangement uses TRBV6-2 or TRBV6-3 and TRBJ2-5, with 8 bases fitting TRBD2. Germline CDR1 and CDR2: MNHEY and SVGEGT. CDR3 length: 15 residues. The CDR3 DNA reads TGTGCCAGCAGCTACTCGGGGGGGGCGGTGGAGACCCAGTACTTC. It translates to CASSYSGGAVETQYF.

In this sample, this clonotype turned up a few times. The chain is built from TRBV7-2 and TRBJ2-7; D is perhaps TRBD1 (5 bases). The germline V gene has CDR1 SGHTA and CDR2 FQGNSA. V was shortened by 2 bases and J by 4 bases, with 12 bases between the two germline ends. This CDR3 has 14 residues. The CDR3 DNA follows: TGTGCCAGCAGCTTATCCCCTCAGGGTTACGAGCAGTACTTC. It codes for CASSLSPQGYEQYF.

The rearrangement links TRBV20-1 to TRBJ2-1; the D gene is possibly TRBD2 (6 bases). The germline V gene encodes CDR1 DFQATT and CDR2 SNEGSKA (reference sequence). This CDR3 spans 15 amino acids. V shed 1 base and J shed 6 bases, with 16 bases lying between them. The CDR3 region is CSARGRGDFLNEQFF. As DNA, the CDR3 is TGCAGTGCTAGAGGACGCGGGGACTTCCTCAATGAGCAGTTCTTC.

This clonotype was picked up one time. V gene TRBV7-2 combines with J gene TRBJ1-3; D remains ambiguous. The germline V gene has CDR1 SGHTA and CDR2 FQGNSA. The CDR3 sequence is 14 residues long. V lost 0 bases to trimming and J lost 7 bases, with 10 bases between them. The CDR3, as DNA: TGTGCCAGCAGCTTAGCGGCGGGTCGGAACACCATATATTTT. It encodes CASSLAAGRNTIYF.

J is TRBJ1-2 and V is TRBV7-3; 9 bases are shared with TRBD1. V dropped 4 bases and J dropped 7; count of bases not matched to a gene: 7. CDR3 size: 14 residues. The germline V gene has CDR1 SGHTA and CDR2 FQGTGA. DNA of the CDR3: TGTGCCAGCAGCTCGGGACAGGGATCGTTTGGCTACACCTTC. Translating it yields CASSSGQGSFGYTF.

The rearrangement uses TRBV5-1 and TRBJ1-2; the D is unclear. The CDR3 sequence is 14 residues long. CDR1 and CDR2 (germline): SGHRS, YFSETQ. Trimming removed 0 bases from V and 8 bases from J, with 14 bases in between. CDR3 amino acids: CASSLALPGRGYTF. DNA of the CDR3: TGCGCCAGCAGCTTGGCATTGCCAGGACGGGGCTACACCTTC.

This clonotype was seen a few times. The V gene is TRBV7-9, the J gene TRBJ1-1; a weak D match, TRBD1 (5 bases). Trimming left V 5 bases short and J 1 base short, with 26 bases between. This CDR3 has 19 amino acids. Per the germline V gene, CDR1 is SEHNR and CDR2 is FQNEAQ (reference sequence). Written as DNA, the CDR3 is TGTGCCAGCAGCCTACTTACCCTCCGCCAGGGAAGAAGGAACACTGAAGCTTTCTTT. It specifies CASSLLTLRQGRRNTEAFF.

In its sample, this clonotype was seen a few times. CDR3 coding DNA: TGCAGTGCTCGGACAGGGGTAGGGCCCCACACTGAAGCTTTCTTT. Translation: CSARTGVGPHTEAFF. The rearrangement links TRBV20-1 to TRBJ1-1; 9 nucleotides match TRBD1. The CDR3 is made up of 15 amino acids. From germline, CDR1 is DFQATT and CDR2 SNEGSKA (reference sequence). J was trimmed by 3 bases and V by 5 bases; bases with no gene match: 10.

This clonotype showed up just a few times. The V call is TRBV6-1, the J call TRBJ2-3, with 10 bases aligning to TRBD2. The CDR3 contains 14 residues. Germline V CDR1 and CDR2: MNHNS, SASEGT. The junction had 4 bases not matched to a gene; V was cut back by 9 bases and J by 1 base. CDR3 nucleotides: TGTGCCAGTCTAACTAGCGGGGGCACAGATACGCAGTATTTT. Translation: CASLTSGGTDTQYF.

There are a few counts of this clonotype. CDR3 loop: CASSESAGRETQYF. CDR3 bases: TGCGCCAGCAGTGAGTCGGCAGGACGAGAGACCCAGTACTTC. The chain carries TRBV10-2 and TRBJ2-5; D gene uncertain. The CDR3 spans 14 residues. Germline CDR1 reads WSHSY; CDR2 reads SAAADI. V gave up 0 bases and J gave up 4 bases, with 9 bases separating them.

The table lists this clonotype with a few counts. The CDR3 DNA reads as TGTGCCACTGGAGGGAATAACTATGGCTACACCTTC. This translates into CATGGNNYGYTF. The gene calls are TRBV24-1 and TRBJ1-2; no firm D call. This CDR3 is 12 amino acids long. Trimming left V 10 bases short and J 1 base short, with 9 bases between. Germline values: CDR1 KGHDR, CDR2 SFDVKD.

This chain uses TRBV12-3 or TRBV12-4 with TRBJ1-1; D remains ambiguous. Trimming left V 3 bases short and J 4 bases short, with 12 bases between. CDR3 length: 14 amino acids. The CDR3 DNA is TGTGCCAGCAGTTTGAGCGGGATTCTCACTGAAGCTTTCTTT. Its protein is CASSLSGILTEAFF.

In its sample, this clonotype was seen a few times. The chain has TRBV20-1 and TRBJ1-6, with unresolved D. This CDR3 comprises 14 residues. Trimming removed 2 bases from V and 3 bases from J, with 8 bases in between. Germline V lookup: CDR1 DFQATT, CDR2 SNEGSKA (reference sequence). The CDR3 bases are TGCAGTGCTAGAACGGGGTTCTATAATTCACCCCTCCACTTT. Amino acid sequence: CSARTGFYNSPLHF.

CDR3 coding DNA: TGTGCCATCAAAGGACAGGAGTATGGCTACACCTTC. Protein sequence: CAIKGQEYGYTF. This chain uses TRBV10-3 with TRBJ1-2; TRBD1 aligns across 7 bases. The CDR3 loop spans 12 amino acids. V shed 7 bases and J 5 bases; nucleotides not matched to a gene: 4. Germline loops: CDR1 ENHRY, CDR2 SYGVKD.

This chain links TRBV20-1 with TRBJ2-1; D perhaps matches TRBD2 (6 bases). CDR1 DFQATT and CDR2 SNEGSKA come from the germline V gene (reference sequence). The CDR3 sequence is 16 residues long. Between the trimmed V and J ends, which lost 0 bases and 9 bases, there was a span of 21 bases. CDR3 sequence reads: CSARDPTGGKDSEQFF. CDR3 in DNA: TGCAGTGCTAGAGATCCTACCGGAGGGAAAGACAGTGAGCAGTTCTTC.

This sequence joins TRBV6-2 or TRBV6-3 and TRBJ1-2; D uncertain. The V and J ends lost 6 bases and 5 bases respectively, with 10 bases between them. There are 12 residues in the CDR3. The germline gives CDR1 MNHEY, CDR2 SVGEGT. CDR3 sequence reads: CASSRLEYGYTF. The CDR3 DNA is TGTGCCAGCAGCAGACTGGAATATGGCTACACCTTC.

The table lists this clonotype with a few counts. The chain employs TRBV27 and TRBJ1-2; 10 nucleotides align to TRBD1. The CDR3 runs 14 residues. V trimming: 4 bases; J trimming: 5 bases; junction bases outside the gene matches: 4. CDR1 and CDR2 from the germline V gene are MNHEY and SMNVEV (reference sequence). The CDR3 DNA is TGTGCCAGCAGTTCCGGGACAGGGGTTTATGGCTACACCTTC. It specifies CASSSGTGVYGYTF.